This T cell receptor (beta chain) comes out of a study of blood T cell repertoires in COVID-19. TCRdb's copy holds only in-frame clones and misses some; the assay was immunoSEQ multiplex PCR. Among hundreds of thousands of clones, around nine tenths were seen once, and the ten largest hold about 10%. The sequencing sample was made of PBMCs or T cells enriched from blood (not recorded which). The clonotype comes from a woman between 45 and 65 years old who had recovered from COVID-19.

The CDR3 region has the DNA TGCAGTGCTAGTGTGCAGGGGCGGGATGAAAAACTGTTTTTT. It encodes CSASVQGRDEKLFF. The chain employs TRBV20-1 and TRBJ1-4; tentative D call: TRBD1 (6 bases). V was shortened by 3 bases and J by 6 bases, with 14 bases between the two germline ends. Per the germline V gene, CDR1 is DFQATT and CDR2 is SNEGSKA (reference sequence). The CDR3 is made up of 14 amino acids.